Below, 18 T cell receptor beta chains from the same sample are listed, as sequenced in a study of blood T cell repertoires in COVID-19. Sequencing was performed with immunoSEQ multiplex PCR; in TCRdb, only in-frame clones are kept and a portion is missing. The sample has roughly 220,000 clones; roughly four fifths are singletons. Sequenced material: PBMCs or T cells enriched from blood (not recorded which). The source is a middle-aged man who had recovered from COVID-19.

About this clone itself: The same CDR3 arises from other DNA sequences in this sample as well. This rearrangement joins TRBV28 to TRBJ1-5, with 7 bases aligning to TRBD1. Germline V lookup: CDR1 MDHEN, CDR2 SYDVKM. Trimming removed 6 bases from V and 2 bases from J; junction bases left unmatched: 4. The CDR3 covers 14 residues. CDR3 in DNA: TGTGCCAGCAGCCTAGACAGGGGCAATCAGCCCCAGCATTTT. Its protein product is CASSLDRGNQPQHF.

This chain joins TRBV27 and TRBJ1-2; D is ambiguous. The CDR3 loop spans 17 amino acids. CDR1 is MNHEY and CDR2 is SMNVEV in the germline V gene (reference sequence). V was trimmed by 1 base and J by 4 bases, leaving 19 bases between them. The CDR3 coding sequence is TGTGCCAGCAGTTTATGTGCCCCGGTCTACACTACCTATGGCTACACCTTC. Its protein is CASSLCAPVYTTYGYTF.

This chain connects TRBV7-9 to TRBJ2-2; TRBD1 matches at 7 bases. Germline-derived CDR1 and CDR2 are SEHNR and FQNEAQ (reference sequence). V gave up 5 bases and J gave up 1 base; unmatched junction bases: 4. The CDR3 runs to 15 residues. This chain's CDR3 is CASSPWTGNTGELFF. The CDR3 coding sequence is TGTGCCAGCAGCCCCTGGACAGGGAACACCGGGGAGCTGTTTTTT.

The chain combines TRBV2 with TRBJ2-7, with TRBD1 as a possible D gene (6 bases). Trimming took 8 bases from V and 3 from J, leaving 14 bases between them. Germline V lookup: CDR1 SNHLY, CDR2 FYNNEI. The CDR3 is made up of 13 amino acids. CDR3 sequence reads: CASPERGSYEQYF. CDR3 in DNA: TGTGCCAGCCCCGAGAGGGGGAGCTACGAGCAGTACTTC.

The chain couples TRBV7-8 to TRBJ2-7; a possible D gene is TRBD2 (5 bases). The V and J ends lost 3 bases and 0 bases respectively, with 9 bases between them. CDR1 SGHVS and CDR2 FQNEAQ come from the germline V gene. CDR3 length: 14 residues. This CDR3 reads CASSFGGRSYEQYF. CDR3 in DNA: TGTGCCAGCAGCTTTGGAGGCCGCTCCTACGAGCAGTACTTC.

The V gene is TRBV5-4, the J gene TRBJ1-5; D uncertain. Trimming took 2 bases from V and 2 from J, leaving 14 bases between them. Looked up from germline, CDR1 is SGHNT and CDR2 is YYREEE (reference sequence). This CDR3 has 16 residues. The CDR3 sequence is CASSLGGSLGNQPQHF. Here the CDR3 DNA reads TGTGCCAGCAGCTTAGGAGGGTCGTTGGGCAATCAGCCCCAGCATTTT.

This clone was seen at least ten times. The chain is built from TRBV2 and TRBJ1-3; no definite D call. The CDR3 covers 17 residues. The V end was cut by 1 base, the J end by 0 bases, with 13 bases between. Germline V gene data show CDR1 as SNHLY and CDR2 as FYNNEI. CDR3 amino acids: CASSEEVLRYSGNTIYF. The CDR3 DNA reads as TGTGCCAGCAGTGAAGAGGTTTTGAGGTACTCTGGAAACACCATATATTTT.

The chain is built from TRBV4-2 and TRBJ1-6, with 8 bases lining up with TRBD1. J gave up 0 bases and V 2 bases, and 9 bases lay outside the gene matches. Germline lookup yields CDR1 LGHNA and CDR2 YNFKEQ. The CDR3 loop spans 19 amino acids. The CDR3 reads CASSQKPGQVRSYNSPLHF. DNA for the CDR3: TGTGCCAGCAGCCAAAAACCGGGACAGGTCCGCTCCTATAATTCACCCCTCCACTTT.

V usage is TRBV9 and J usage is TRBJ1-6; no clear D. The germline gives CDR1 SGDLS, CDR2 YYNGEE. There are 15 residues in the CDR3. V was shortened by 3 bases and J by 6 bases, with 13 bases between the two germline ends. The DNA for the CDR3 is TGTGCCAGCAGCGCCCTGACTAGCGGTAATTCACCCCTCCACTTT. Protein sequence: CASSALTSGNSPLHF.

This chain uses TRBV9 with TRBJ2-1; no firm D call. CDR3 size: 14 residues. V shed 0 bases and J shed 0 bases, with 4 bases lying between them. Germline V lookup: CDR1 SGDLS, CDR2 YYNGEE. CDR3 residues: CASSVDSSYNEQFF. The CDR3 nucleotides are TGTGCCAGCAGCGTAGACTCCTCCTACAATGAGCAGTTCTTC.

The chain recombines TRBV5-4 with TRBJ2-5; 12 positions match TRBD2. Germline-derived CDR1 and CDR2 are SGHNT and YYREEE (reference sequence). J gave up 5 bases and V 5 bases, and 7 bases lay outside the gene matches. The CDR3 loop spans 15 amino acids. The CDR3 loop reads CASRLTSGSGETQYF. The CDR3 region has the DNA TGTGCCAGCAGGTTGACTAGCGGGAGTGGGGAGACCCAGTACTTC.

The chain uses TRBV28 and TRBJ1-6; 9 nucleotides agree with TRBD1. After removal of 7 bases from V and 9 bases from J, the junction contained 7 bases not matched to a gene. CDR1 and CDR2 from the germline V gene are MDHEN and SYDVKM. CDR3 size: 14 residues. This chain's CDR3 is CASTPGTGSSPLHF. In DNA form, the CDR3 reads TGTGCCAGCACCCCCGGGACAGGGAGTTCACCCCTCCACTTT.

The chain uses TRBV9 and TRBJ2-3, with TRBD1 as a possible D gene (6 bases). Germline-derived CDR1 and CDR2 are SGDLS and YYNGEE. Trimming stripped 2 bases from V and 8 bases from J, with 18 bases between. This CDR3 has 15 amino acids. The CDR3 bases are TGTGCCAGCAGCGTGGACGGGTCCCCAGGGGTTACGCAGTATTTT. This encodes CASSVDGSPGVTQYF.

The chain has TRBV7-9 and TRBJ1-2; TRBD1 aligns across 7 bases. The CDR3 is made up of 19 amino acids. After removal of 5 bases from V and 4 bases from J, the junction contained 22 bases not matched to a gene. The germline gives CDR1 SEHNR, CDR2 FQNEAQ (reference sequence). CDR3 coding DNA: TGTGCCAGCAGCCCAACCTTGCCCGTCCCGGGACAGATCGTCTATGGCTACACCTTC. Protein product: CASSPTLPVPGQIVYGYTF.

This clone was recorded only once. V gene TRBV19 combines with J gene TRBJ2-1; TRBD1 matches 8 bases. This CDR3 has 16 residues. Germline V CDR1 and CDR2: LNHDA, SQIVND (reference sequence). V lost 8 bases to trimming and J lost 2 bases; unmatched junction nucleotides: 11. CDR3 nucleotides: TGTGCCAGTTCCGGGGGCACAGGGGGTACCTACAATGAGCAGTTCTTC. Its translation: CASSGGTGGTYNEQFF.

This clone was observed a handful of times. V and J are TRBV7-2 and TRBJ2-3; 9 bases are shared with TRBD2. This CDR3 contains 16 residues. Germline V gene sequence: CDR1 SGHTA, CDR2 FQGNSA. V shed 3 bases, J shed 0 bases, and the junction held 4 bases outside the gene matches. The CDR3 bases are TGTGCCAGCAGCTTCGCTAGCGGGACTAGCACAGATACGCAGTATTTT. Amino acid sequence: CASSFASGTSTDTQYF.

This rearrangement joins TRBV7-2 to TRBJ1-4; D is undetermined. The germline V gene encodes CDR1 SGHTA and CDR2 FQGNSA. V dropped 1 base and J dropped 5 bases, with 11 bases sitting between them. The CDR3 loop spans 15 amino acids. Here the CDR3 DNA reads TGTGCCAGCAGCTTAGTAACCGGTTTAAATGAAAAACTGTTTTTT. Amino acid sequence: CASSLVTGLNEKLFF.

The V gene is TRBV7-8, the J gene TRBJ1-2; no definite D call. V dropped 5 bases and J dropped 5 bases, with 12 bases sitting between them. This CDR3 comprises 13 residues. Germline V CDR1 and CDR2: SGHVS, FQNEAQ. The CDR3, as DNA: TGTGCCAGCAGCCCGGGAGTCGCGTATGGCTACACCTTC. Its protein product is CASSPGVAYGYTF.